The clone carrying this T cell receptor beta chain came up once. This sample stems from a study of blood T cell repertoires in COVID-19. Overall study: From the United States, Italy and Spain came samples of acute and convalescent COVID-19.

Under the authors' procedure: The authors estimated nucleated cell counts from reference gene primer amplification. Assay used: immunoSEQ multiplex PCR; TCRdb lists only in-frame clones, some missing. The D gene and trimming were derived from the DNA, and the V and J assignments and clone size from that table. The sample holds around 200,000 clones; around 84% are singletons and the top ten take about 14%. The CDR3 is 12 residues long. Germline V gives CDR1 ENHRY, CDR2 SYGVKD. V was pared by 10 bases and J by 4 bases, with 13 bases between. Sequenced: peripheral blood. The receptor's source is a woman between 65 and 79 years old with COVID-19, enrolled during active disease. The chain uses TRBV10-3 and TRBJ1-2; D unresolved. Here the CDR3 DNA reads TGTGCCAACGGGGAGCCCTCCTATGGCTACACCTTC. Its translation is CANGEPSYGYTF.